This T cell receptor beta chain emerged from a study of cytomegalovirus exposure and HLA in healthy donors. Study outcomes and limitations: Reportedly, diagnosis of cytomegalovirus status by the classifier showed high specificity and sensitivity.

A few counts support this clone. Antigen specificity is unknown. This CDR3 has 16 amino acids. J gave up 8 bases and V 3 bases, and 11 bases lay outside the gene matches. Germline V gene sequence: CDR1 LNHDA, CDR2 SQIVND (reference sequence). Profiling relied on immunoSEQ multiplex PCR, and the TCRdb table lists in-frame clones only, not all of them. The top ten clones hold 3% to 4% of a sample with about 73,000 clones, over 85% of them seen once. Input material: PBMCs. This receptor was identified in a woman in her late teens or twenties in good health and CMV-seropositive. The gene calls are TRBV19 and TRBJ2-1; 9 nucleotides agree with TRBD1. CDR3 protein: CASSMIAGTGYDEQFF. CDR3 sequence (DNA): TGTGCCAGTAGTATGATAGCCGGGACAGGGTACGATGAGCAGTTCTTC.